This is a list of T cell receptor beta chains from one sample in a study of CD8 T cells in ankylosing spondylitis. TCRdb re-analysed the 5' RACE reads in MiXCR, keeping a single row per CDR3 protein. The table has fewer than 450,000 distinct CDR3 sequences, roughly 17% seen once. The material sequenced was blood, either unsorted or a sorted T cell fraction (not recorded which). The receptors derive from a male donor with ankylosing spondylitis. The CDR3 runs from the conserved cysteine through the conserved F or W. Fields, in order: V gene, J gene, D gene, clone size, CDR3 protein, CDR3 DNA. A D gene is named only where the DNA matches it firmly. Expanded clones get a size class; other rows say once, few or many, or leave the size out.

TRBV29-1,TRBJ1-2,.,few,CSVGGDNYGYTF,TGCAGCGTTGGTGGAGACAACTATGGCTACACCTTC
TRBV7-2,TRBJ2-1,.,few,CASSLDYRGRNEQFF,TGTGCCAGCAGCTTAGATTATCGAGGGCGCAATGAGCAGTTCTTC
TRBV12-3/TRBV12-4,TRBJ2-6,.,few,CASSPDSASGANVLTF,TGTGCCAGCAGTCCGGACAGCGCCTCTGGGGCCAACGTCCTGACTTTC
TRBV29-1,TRBJ2-7,TRBD1,.,CSVARDRAYEQYF,TGCAGCGTTGCCCGGGACAGAGCCTACGAGCAGTACTTC
TRBV7-8,TRBJ1-5,.,many,CASSLSQGNQPQHF,TGTGCCAGCAGCTTATCCCAGGGGAATCAGCCCCAGCATTTT
TRBV3-1,TRBJ1-1,.,many,CASSQFDREAFF,TGTGCCAGCAGCCAATTTGACAGGGAAGCTTTCTTT
TRBV20-1,TRBJ1-6,.,many,CSAPPRWGNSPLHF,TGCAGTGCCCCCCCGAGGTGGGGCAATTCACCCCTCCACTTT
TRBV18,TRBJ1-1,TRBD1,few,CASSPASDRGAEAFF,TGTGCCAGCTCACCTGCCTCAGACAGGGGGGCTGAAGCTTTCTTT
TRBV12-3/TRBV12-4,TRBJ1-1,.,few,CASSRSIRFENTEAFF,TGTGCCAGCAGCCGATCTATAAGGTTTGAGAACACTGAAGCTTTCTTT
TRBV11-2,TRBJ2-3,.,.,CASSLEPLGFGTDTQYF,TGTGCCAGCAGCTTAGAACCGTTAGGGTTCGGCACAGATACGCAGTATTTT
TRBV7-2,TRBJ1-1,.,few,CASSRFGRDTEAFF,TGTGCCAGCAGCCGATTCGGGAGGGACACTGAAGCTTTCTTT
TRBV7-8,TRBJ2-3,.,.,CASSLTGPLGRGDTQYF,TGTGCCAGCAGCCTAACCGGACCCCTAGGGCGGGGAGATACGCAGTATTTT
TRBV20-1,TRBJ2-7,TRBD2,few,CSARDGLAGGGQYF,TGCAGTGCTAGAGATGGGCTAGCGGGAGGAGGTCAGTACTTC
TRBV28,TRBJ2-1,TRBD2,few,CASRGLATGNEQFF,TGTGCCAGCAGAGGACTAGCGACGGGAAATGAGCAGTTCTTC
TRBV7-2,TRBJ2-7,TRBD2,.,CASRAGASSYEQYF,TGTGCCAGCAGGGCGGGAGCCTCCTCCTACGAGCAGTACTTC
TRBV5-6,TRBJ1-1,.,.,CASSLLTGTTEAFF,TGTGCCAGCAGCTTGTTGACAGGAACCACTGAAGCTTTCTTT
TRBV12-3/TRBV12-4,TRBJ1-2,TRBD1,.,CASGLIQGEYGYTF,TGTGCCAGCGGTTTAATACAGGGGGAGTATGGCTACACCTTC
TRBV10-3,TRBJ2-7,.,few,CAISSGTGDNSYEQYF,TGTGCCATCAGTTCCGGGACCGGGGACAACTCCTACGAGCAGTACTTC
TRBV7-3,TRBJ2-4,TRBD1,few,CASSLGTGGFPTAKNIQYF,TGTGCCAGCAGCCTTGGGACAGGGGGTTTTCCTACGGCCAAAAACATTCAGTACTTC
TRBV3-1,TRBJ1-2,.,.,CASSQVGTPNYGYTF,TGTGCCAGCAGCCAAGTTGGGACACCCAACTATGGCTACACCTTC
TRBV11-2,TRBJ2-7,.,.,CASSLATGYEQYF,TGTGCCAGCAGCTTAGCGACCGGCTACGAGCAGTACTTC
TRBV20-1,TRBJ2-1,TRBD2,few,CSAYRPGGNEQFF,TGCAGTGCCTACAGACCGGGGGGCAATGAGCAGTTCTTC
TRBV20-1,TRBJ2-1,.,.,CSASAYTGAAYNEQFF,TGCAGCGCTAGTGCGTATACGGGGGCCGCCTACAATGAGCAGTTCTTC
TRBV18,TRBJ1-1,.,.,CASSPPAGQGGLEAFF,TGTGCCAGCTCACCACCGGCGGGGCAGGGTGGTTTAGAAGCTTTCTTT
TRBV5-1,TRBJ2-2,.,few,CASSLEEGGELFF,TGCGCCAGCAGCTTGGAGGAGGGCGGGGAGCTGTTTTTT
TRBV10-3,TRBJ1-2,.,many,CAISGGGARGGYTF,TGTGCCATCAGTGGAGGTGGGGCACGCGGGGGCTACACCTTC
TRBV19,TRBJ1-2,TRBD1,.,CATATGIYYGYTF,TGTGCCACCGCGACAGGGATATACTATGGCTACACCTTC
TRBV6-2/TRBV6-3,TRBJ2-7,.,.,CASSYGAVPYEQYF,TGTGCCAGCAGCTACGGGGCAGTTCCCTACGAGCAGTACTTC
TRBV5-1,TRBJ2-2,.,few,CASSLDGTNTGELFF,TGCGCCAGCAGCTTGGACGGGACGAACACCGGGGAGCTGTTTTTT
TRBV20-1,TRBJ1-4,TRBD1,.,CSARIPGGDREKLFF,TGCAGTGCTAGGATCCCAGGGGGAGATAGAGAAAAACTGTTTTTT
TRBV18,TRBJ2-2,.,few,CASSPLLAVAGELFF,TGTGCCAGCTCACCTCTCCTGGCGGTTGCCGGGGAGCTGTTTTTT
TRBV5-1,TRBJ1-1,.,.,CASRDRQTVNTEAFF,TGCGCCAGCAGAGACCGACAGACTGTGAACACTGAAGCTTTCTTT
TRBV15,TRBJ1-6,.,.,CATSRDGNYNSPLHF,TGTGCCACCAGCAGAGATGGAAACTATAATTCACCCCTCCACTTT
TRBV5-1,TRBJ1-4,TRBD1,once,CASSVNPGQAWEKLFF,TGCGCCAGCAGCGTAAATCCGGGACAGGCCTGGGAAAAACTGTTTTTT
TRBV12-3/TRBV12-4,TRBJ2-3,TRBD2,few,CASSSTGTISTDTQYF,TGTGCCAGCAGCTCTACCGGGACTATAAGCACAGATACGCAGTATTTT
TRBV28,TRBJ2-5,.,.,CASSIGQNQETQYF,TGTGCCAGCAGTATCGGACAGAACCAAGAGACCCAGTACTTC
TRBV7-2,TRBJ1-5,.,.,CASSLRGAQPQHF,TGTGCCAGCAGCTTAAGAGGGGCTCAGCCCCAGCATTTT
TRBV6-1,TRBJ2-2,TRBD2,few,CASKAGGTAGTGELFF,TGTGCCAGCAAAGCGGGAGGGACCGCGGGTACCGGGGAGCTGTTTTTT
TRBV12-3/TRBV12-4,TRBJ2-1,TRBD2,many,CASSRIAGVPGEQFF,TGTGCCAGCAGTCGAATAGCGGGGGTCCCGGGTGAGCAGTTCTTC
TRBV20-1,TRBJ2-3,TRBD1,few,CSAATGGAGTDTQYF,TGCAGTGCTGCGACAGGGGGCGCAGGCACAGATACGCAGTATTTT
TRBV3-1,TRBJ1-1,.,.,CASTTGNTEAFF,TGTGCCAGCACCACCGGGAACACTGAAGCTTTCTTT
TRBV3-1,TRBJ1-1,.,few,CASTPRGSSEAFF,TGTGCCAGCACCCCAAGAGGGTCTAGCGAAGCTTTCTTT
TRBV12-3/TRBV12-4,TRBJ2-5,.,few,CASSGAAAGETQYF,TGTGCCAGCTCAGGGGCAGCGGCTGGAGAGACCCAGTACTTC
TRBV5-1,TRBJ2-5,.,many,CASRQGQETQYF,TGCGCCAGCAGGCAGGGCCAAGAGACCCAGTACTTC
TRBV18,TRBJ1-2,TRBD1,few,CASSQGTGGGYGYTF,TGTGCCAGCTCACAAGGGACAGGGGGCGGCTATGGCTACACCTTC
TRBV3-1,TRBJ1-2,TRBD1,few,CASSLRDRAWGYTF,TGTGCCAGCAGCCTCCGGGACAGGGCCTGGGGCTACACCTTC
TRBV5-1,TRBJ2-3,TRBD2,.,CASTSSGFTDTQYF,TGCGCCAGCACCTCTAGCGGCTTCACAGATACGCAGTATTTT
TRBV5-1,TRBJ2-5,.,few,CASSLAGASETQYF,TGCGCCAGCAGCTTGGCGGGGGCCTCCGAGACCCAGTACTTC
TRBV12-3/TRBV12-4,TRBJ2-7,.,many,CASSPRSSGYEQYF,TGTGCCAGCAGCCCCCGGAGTAGCGGCTACGAGCAGTACTTC
TRBV6-2/TRBV6-3,TRBJ2-3,TRBD2,.,CASRPTSGRKFPTDTQYF,TGTGCCAGCAGACCAACTAGCGGGAGGAAGTTTCCCACAGATACGCAGTATTTT